The clone carrying this T cell receptor (beta chain) was observed a single time. Its matching antigen is unknown. This entry comes from a study of cytomegalovirus exposure and HLA in healthy donors. General study points: It was approximately 150 TCR beta chains that were listed as cytomegalovirus-associated. Earlier findings revealed that most TCR beta V segments proved productive either about 87% or about 30% of the time. Donor immune exposure was known only as CMV serostatus. The likely explanation for a cluster of highly shared sequence variants was sequencing artifact.

It was with 60 Vbeta and 13 Jbeta primers that the PCR ran. The data were produced by immunoSEQ multiplex PCR, yet TCRdb's version contains in-frame clones alone and is incomplete. Counted here are over 110,000 clones, 82% occurring once; the ten biggest clones make up around 2.4%. The CDR3 sequence is 18 residues long. CDR1 SEHNR and CDR2 FQNEAQ come from the germline V gene (reference sequence). V gave up 5 bases and J gave up 1 base; unmatched junction bases: 14. The sequence derives from a male donor in good health and CMV-seronegative. The chain uses TRBV7-9 and TRBJ2-5; 9 bases are shared with TRBD2. What was sequenced was PBMCs. The CDR3 sequence is CASSPRLLAGQAQETQYF. The CDR3 nucleotides are TGTGCCAGCAGCCCGAGGCTACTAGCGGGCCAAGCCCAAGAGACCCAGTACTTC.